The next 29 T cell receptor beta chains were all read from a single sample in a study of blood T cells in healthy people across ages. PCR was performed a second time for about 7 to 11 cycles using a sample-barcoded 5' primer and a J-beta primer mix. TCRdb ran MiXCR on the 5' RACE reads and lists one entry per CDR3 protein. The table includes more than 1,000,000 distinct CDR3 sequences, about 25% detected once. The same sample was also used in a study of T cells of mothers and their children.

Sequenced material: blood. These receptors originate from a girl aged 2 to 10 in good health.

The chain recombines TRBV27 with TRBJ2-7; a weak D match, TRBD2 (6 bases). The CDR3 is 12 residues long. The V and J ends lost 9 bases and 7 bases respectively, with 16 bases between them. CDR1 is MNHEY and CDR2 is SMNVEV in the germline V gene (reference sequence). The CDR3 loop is CASSARGWEQYF. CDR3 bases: TGTGCCAGTTCTGCCCGGGGGTGGGAGCAGTACTTC.

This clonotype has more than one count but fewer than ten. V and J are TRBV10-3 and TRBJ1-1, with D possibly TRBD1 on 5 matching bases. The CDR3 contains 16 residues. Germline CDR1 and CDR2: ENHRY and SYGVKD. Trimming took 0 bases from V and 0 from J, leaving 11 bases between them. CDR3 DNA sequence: TGTGCCATCAGTGAGTCAGAAGACAGACTGAACACTGAAGCTTTCTTT. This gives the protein CAISESEDRLNTEAFF.

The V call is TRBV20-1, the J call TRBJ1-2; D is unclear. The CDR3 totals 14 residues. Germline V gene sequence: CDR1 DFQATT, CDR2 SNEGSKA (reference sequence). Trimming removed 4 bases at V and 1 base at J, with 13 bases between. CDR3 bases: TGCAGTGCTATTCATCCTTTTATTAACTATGGCTACACCTTC. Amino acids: CSAIHPFINYGYTF.

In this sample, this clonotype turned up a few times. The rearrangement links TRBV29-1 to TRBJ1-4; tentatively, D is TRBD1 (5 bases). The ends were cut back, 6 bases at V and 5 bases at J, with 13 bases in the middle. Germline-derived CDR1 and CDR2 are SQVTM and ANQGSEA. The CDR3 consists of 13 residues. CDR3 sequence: CSVTTGGNEKLFF. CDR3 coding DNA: TGCAGCGTCACCACAGGCGGGAATGAAAAACTGTTTTTT.

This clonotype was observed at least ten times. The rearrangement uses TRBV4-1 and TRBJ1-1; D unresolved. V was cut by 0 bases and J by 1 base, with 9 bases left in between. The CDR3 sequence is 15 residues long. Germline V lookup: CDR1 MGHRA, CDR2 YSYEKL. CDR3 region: CASSQEPHSNTEAFF. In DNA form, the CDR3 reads TGCGCCAGCAGCCAAGAGCCACATTCGAACACTGAAGCTTTCTTT.

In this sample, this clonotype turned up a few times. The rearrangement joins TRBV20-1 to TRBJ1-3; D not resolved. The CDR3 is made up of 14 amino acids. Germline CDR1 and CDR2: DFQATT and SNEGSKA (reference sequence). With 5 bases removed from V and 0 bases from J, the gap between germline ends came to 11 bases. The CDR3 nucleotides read TGCAGTGCTGCCTCGACACTCTCTGGAAACACCATATATTTT. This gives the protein CSAASTLSGNTIYF.

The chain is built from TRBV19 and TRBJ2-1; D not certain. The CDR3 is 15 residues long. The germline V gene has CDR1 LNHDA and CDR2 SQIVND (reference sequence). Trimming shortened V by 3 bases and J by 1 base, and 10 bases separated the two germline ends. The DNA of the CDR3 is TGTGCCAGTAGTATGAATAGGTTATCCTACAATGAGCAGTTCTTC. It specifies CASSMNRLSYNEQFF.

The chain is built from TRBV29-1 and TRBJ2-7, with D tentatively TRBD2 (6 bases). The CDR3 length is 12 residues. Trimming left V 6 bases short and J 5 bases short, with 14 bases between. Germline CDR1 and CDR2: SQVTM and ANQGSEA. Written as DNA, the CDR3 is TGCAGCGTCCAAGGGAGGACCAACGAGCAGTACTTC. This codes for CSVQGRTNEQYF.

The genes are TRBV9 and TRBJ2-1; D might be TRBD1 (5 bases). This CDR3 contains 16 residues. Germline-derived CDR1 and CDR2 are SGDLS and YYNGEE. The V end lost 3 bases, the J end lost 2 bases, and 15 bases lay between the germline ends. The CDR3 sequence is CASSGGRVVTYNEQFF. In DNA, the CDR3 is TGTGCCAGCAGCGGGGGCCGCGTAGTTACCTACAATGAGCAGTTCTTC. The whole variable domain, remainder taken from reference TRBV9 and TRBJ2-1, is DSGVTQTPKHLITATGQRVTLRCSPRSGDLSVYWYQQSLDQGLQFLIQYYNGEERAKGNILERFSAQQFPDLHSELNLSSLELGDSALYFCASSGGRVVTYNEQFFGPGTRLTVL.

CDR3 sequence (DNA): TGCAGTGCTGACAGTGGTGAAAAACTGTTTTTT. Translation: CSADSGEKLFF. The chain is built from TRBV20-1 and TRBJ1-4, with D possibly being TRBD1 (5 bases). CDR3 length: 11 amino acids. Trimming left V 5 bases short and J 7 bases short, with 8 bases between. The V gene's germline CDR1 is DFQATT and CDR2 SNEGSKA (reference sequence).

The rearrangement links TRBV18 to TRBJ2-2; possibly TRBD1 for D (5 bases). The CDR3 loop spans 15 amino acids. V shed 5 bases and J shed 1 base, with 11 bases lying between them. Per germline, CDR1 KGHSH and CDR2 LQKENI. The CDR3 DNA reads TGTGCCAGCTCAGTTCAGCAGGGGAACACCGGGGAGCTGTTTTTT. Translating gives CASSVQQGNTGELFF.

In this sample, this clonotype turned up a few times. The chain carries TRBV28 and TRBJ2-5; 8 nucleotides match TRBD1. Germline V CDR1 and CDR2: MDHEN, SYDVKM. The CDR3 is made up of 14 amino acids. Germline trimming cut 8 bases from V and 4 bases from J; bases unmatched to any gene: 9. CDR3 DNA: TGTGCCAGCTCTACCTCCGGACAGGGAGAGACCCAGTACTTC. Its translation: CASSTSGQGETQYF.

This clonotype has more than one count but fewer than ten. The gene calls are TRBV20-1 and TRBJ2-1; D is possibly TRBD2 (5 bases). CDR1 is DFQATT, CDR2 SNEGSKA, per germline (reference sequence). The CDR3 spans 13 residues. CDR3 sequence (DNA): TGCCGGGTACGGACTCCACAAAGGAATGAGCAGTTCTTC. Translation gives CRVRTPQRNEQFF.

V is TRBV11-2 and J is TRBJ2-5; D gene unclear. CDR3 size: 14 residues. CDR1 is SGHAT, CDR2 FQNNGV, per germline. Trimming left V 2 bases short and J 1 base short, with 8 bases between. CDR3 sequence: CASSLRQVQETQYF. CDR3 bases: TGTGCCAGCAGCTTACGGCAGGTCCAAGAGACCCAGTACTTC.

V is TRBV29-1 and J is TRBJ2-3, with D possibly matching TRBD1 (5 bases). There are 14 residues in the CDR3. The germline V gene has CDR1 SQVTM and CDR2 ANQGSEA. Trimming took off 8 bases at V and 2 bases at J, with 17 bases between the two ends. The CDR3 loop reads CSTTATEYTDTQYF. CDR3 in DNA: TGCAGCACAACAGCGACAGAGTACACAGATACGCAGTATTTT.

The CDR3 nucleotides are TGCAGCGTTGACCTCGGACAGGGCGGCGAAAAACTGTTTTTT. Its protein product is CSVDLGQGGEKLFF. The chain uses TRBV29-1 and TRBJ1-4; TRBD1 aligns across 8 bases. Germline assignment: CDR1 SQVTM and CDR2 ANQGSEA. The CDR3 spans 14 residues. V lost 3 bases and J lost 8; bases outside the gene matches: 8.

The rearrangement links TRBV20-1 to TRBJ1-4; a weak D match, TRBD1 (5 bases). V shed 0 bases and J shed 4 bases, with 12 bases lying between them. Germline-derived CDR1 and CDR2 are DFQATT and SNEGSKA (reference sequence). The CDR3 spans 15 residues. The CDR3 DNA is TGCAGTGCTAGAGATGGGGGACTCCTTAATGAAAAACTGTTTTTT. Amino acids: CSARDGGLLNEKLFF.

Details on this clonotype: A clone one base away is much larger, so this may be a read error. This CDR3 is CASSEGFGELFF. CDR3 nucleotide sequence: TGTGCCAGCAGCGAGGGGTTCGGGGAGCTGTTTTTT. The genes are TRBV7-9 and TRBJ2-2; TRBD1 or TRBD2 may be the D gene (5 bases each). The length of the CDR3 is 12 residues. The V and J ends lost 5 bases and 7 bases respectively, with 8 bases between them. Germline V gives CDR1 SEHNR, CDR2 FQNEAQ (reference sequence).

In DNA form, the CDR3 reads TGCAGTGCTAGACCGGGGGGGAACAATGAGCAGTTCTTC. It encodes CSARPGGNNEQFF. V gene TRBV20-1 combines with J gene TRBJ2-1; 8 nucleotides line up with TRBD2. The CDR3 is made up of 13 amino acids. Germline CDR1 DFQATT, CDR2 SNEGSKA (reference sequence). V gave up 2 bases and J gave up 5 bases; unmatched junction bases: 2.

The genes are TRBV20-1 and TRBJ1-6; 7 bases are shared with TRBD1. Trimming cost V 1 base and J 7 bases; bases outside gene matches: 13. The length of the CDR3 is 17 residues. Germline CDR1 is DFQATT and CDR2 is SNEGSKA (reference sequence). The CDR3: CSARGLGGQMRNSPLHF. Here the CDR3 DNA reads TGCAGTGCTAGAGGGTTAGGGGGCCAAATGAGGAATTCACCCCTCCACTTT.

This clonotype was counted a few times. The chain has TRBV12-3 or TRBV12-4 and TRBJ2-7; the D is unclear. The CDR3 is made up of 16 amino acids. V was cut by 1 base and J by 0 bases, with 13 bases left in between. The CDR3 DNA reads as TGTGCCAGCAGTTTAGGGTCCCCGGTATACTCCTACGAGCAGTACTTC. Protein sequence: CASSLGSPVYSYEQYF.

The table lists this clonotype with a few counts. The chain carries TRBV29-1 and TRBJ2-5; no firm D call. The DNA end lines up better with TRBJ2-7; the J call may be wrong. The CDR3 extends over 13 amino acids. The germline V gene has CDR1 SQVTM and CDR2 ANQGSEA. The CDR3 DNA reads TGCAGCGTTGTTGAAGGGCCATCCTACGAGCAGTACTTC. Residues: CSVVEGPSYEQYF.

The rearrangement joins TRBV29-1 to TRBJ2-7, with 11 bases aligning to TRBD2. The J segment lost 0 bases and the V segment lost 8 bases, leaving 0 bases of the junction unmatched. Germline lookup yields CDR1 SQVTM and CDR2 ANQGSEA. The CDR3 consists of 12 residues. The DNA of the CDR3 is TGCAGCACTAGCGGGAGCTCCTACGAGCAGTACTTC. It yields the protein CSTSGSSYEQYF.

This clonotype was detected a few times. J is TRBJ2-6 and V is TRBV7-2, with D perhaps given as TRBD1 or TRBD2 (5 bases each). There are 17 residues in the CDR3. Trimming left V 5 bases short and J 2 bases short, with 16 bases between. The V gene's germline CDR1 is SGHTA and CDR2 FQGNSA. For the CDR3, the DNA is TGTGCCAGCAGCAAATACCGGGACGTACCTGGGGCCAACGTCCTGACTTTC. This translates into CASSKYRDVPGANVLTF.

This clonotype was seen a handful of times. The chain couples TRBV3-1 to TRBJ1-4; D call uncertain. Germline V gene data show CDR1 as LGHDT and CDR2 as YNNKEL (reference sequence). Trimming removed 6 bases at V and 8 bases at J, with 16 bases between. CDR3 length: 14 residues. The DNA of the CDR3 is TGTGCCAGCAGTCCTACTCCGGAGGGCGAAAAACTGTTTTTT. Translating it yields CASSPTPEGEKLFF.

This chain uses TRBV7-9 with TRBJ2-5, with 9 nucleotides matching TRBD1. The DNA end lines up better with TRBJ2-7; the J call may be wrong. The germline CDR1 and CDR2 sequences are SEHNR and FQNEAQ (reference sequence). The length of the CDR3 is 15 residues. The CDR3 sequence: CATPKTGGSDYEQYF. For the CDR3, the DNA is TGTGCCACCCCGAAAACAGGGGGCTCTGATTACGAGCAGTACTTC.

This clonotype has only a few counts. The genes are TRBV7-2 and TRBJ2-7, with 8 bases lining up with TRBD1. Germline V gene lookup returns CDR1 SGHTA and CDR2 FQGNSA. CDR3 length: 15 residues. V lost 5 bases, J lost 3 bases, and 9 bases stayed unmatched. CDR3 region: CASSQPGQDDYEQYF. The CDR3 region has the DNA TGTGCCAGCAGCCAGCCGGGACAGGATGACTACGAGCAGTACTTC.

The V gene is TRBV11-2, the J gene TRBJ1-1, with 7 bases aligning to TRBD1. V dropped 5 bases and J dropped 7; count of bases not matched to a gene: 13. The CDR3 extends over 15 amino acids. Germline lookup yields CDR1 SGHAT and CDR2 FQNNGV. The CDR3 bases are TGTGCCAGCAGCCCGTACAGGGGCTCACCCCATGAAGCTTTCTTT. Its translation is CASSPYRGSPHEAFF. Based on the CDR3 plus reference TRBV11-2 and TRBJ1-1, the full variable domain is EAGVAQSPRYKIIEKRQSVAFWCNPISGHATLYWYQQILGQGPKLLIQFQNNGVVDDSQLPKDRFSAERLKGVDSTLKIQPAKLEDSAVYLCASSPYRGSPHEAFFGQGTRLTVV.

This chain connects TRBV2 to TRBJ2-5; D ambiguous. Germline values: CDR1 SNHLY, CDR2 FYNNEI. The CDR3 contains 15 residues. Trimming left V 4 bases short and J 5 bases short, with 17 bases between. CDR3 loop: CASSAPGPLRETQYF. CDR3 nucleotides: TGTGCCAGCAGTGCGCCCGGACCACTTAGGGAGACCCAGTACTTC.